These 18 T cell receptor beta chains share one sample of origin, sequenced in a study of graft-versus-host responses after intestinal transplantation. This table comes from immunoSEQ multiplex PCR, and its TCRdb copy is limited to in-frame clones, with some not included. This table holds around 10,000 clones, roughly 30% found once. The source material was alloreactive CD4+ T cells from a mixed lymphocyte reaction culture, sampled before transplantation. Subset described: CFSE-low proliferating T cells sorted from approximately six-day pre-transplant mixed lymphocyte reaction (GvH or HvG direction). The source is a human patient who was an organ donor for intestinal transplantation.

This clone was counted a few times. The chain is built from TRBV6-5 and TRBJ2-7; D might be TRBD2 (5 bases). The CDR3 contains 14 residues. The V gene's germline CDR1 is MNHEY and CDR2 SVGAGI. Trimming took 0 bases from V and 3 from J, leaving 9 bases between them. The CDR3 coding sequence is TGTGCCAGCAGTTACTCGATCGAGGGCTACGAGCAGTACTTC. This translates into CASSYSIEGYEQYF.

In its sample, this clone was seen a few times. The chain couples TRBV7-2 to TRBJ2-3; D is possibly TRBD2 (5 bases). V lost 2 bases and J 6 bases, leaving 15 bases between the germline ends. The germline gives CDR1 SGHTA, CDR2 FQGNSA. The CDR3 is 15 amino acids. The CDR3: CASSLSPPIADTQYF. The CDR3 DNA reads as TGTGCCAGCAGCTTAAGCCCACCAATAGCGGATACGCAGTATTTT.

The J gene is TRBJ2-6, the V gene TRBV4-2; D not certain. The V end was cut by 1 base, the J end by 0 bases, with 13 bases between. The germline V gene encodes CDR1 LGHNA and CDR2 YNFKEQ. The CDR3 runs to 18 residues. For the CDR3, the DNA is TGTGCCAGCAGCCAAGGAGCAACCCGTGACTCTGGGGCCAACGTCCTGACTTTC. It encodes CASSQGATRDSGANVLTF.

This chain connects TRBV19 to TRBJ1-5; possibly TRBD1 for D (6 bases). The V end was cut by 6 bases, the J end by 2 bases, with 20 bases between. CDR3 length: 17 amino acids. CDR1 and CDR2 from the germline V gene are LNHDA and SQIVND (reference sequence). DNA for the CDR3: TGTGCCAGTAGCACCCGCGGGGGCGGGGGGGGCAATCAGCCCCAGCATTTT. Its protein product is CASSTRGGGGGNQPQHF. The full variable domain, in which reference TRBV19 and TRBJ1-5 provide the parts outside the CDR3, is DGGITQSPKYLFRKEGQNVTLSCEQNLNHDAMYWYRQDPGQGLRLIYYSQIVNDFQKGDIAEGYSVSREKKESFPLTVTSAQKNPTAFYLCASSTRGGGGGNQPQHFGDGTRLSIL.

The genes are TRBV19 and TRBJ1-5; 7 nucleotides line up with TRBD1. Germline V lookup: CDR1 LNHDA, CDR2 SQIVND (reference sequence). CDR3 length: 15 amino acids. Trimming at V came to 1 base and at J to 3 bases, leaving 3 bases not matched to a gene. The CDR3 spells CASSIVDRPNQPQHF. CDR3 in DNA: TGTGCCAGTAGTATAGTGGACAGGCCCAATCAGCCCCAGCATTTT.

This chain connects TRBV19 to TRBJ2-6, with D perhaps TRBD1 (6 bases). The V gene's germline CDR1 is LNHDA and CDR2 SQIVND (reference sequence). The CDR3 runs 15 residues. V lost 5 bases, J lost 0 bases, and 8 bases lay in between. The CDR3 bases are TGTGCCAGTAGTGGACAGCACTCTGGGGCCAACGTCCTGACTTTC. It is translated as CASSGQHSGANVLTF.

The chain joins TRBV27 to TRBJ1-5; 7 bases align to TRBD1. The germline CDR1 and CDR2 sequences are MNHEY and SMNVEV (reference sequence). V gave up 6 bases and J gave up 5 bases; unmatched junction bases: 10. The CDR3 covers 15 residues. CDR3: CASSRQGIPYQPQHF. The CDR3, as DNA: TGTGCCAGCAGCAGACAGGGTATCCCTTATCAGCCCCAGCATTTT.

This clone was seen a handful of times. The rearrangement joins TRBV19 to TRBJ1-1; a possible D gene is TRBD1 (6 bases). Germline V gene sequence: CDR1 LNHDA, CDR2 SQIVND (reference sequence). Trimming removed 2 bases from V and 6 bases from J, with 16 bases in between. There are 15 residues in the CDR3. CDR3 DNA sequence: TGTGCCAGTAGTATAAACAGGGACGGATTGTCTGAAGCTTTCTTT. It codes for CASSINRDGLSEAFF.

The chain links TRBV19 to TRBJ1-2; possibly TRBD1 for D (5 bases). The V and J ends lost 3 bases and 6 bases respectively, with 20 bases between them. Looked up from germline, CDR1 is LNHDA and CDR2 is SQIVND (reference sequence). The CDR3 is 16 residues long. The CDR3, as DNA: TGTGCCAGTAGTATGACAGTCGGGTTTAAGCGTGATGGCTACACCTTC. It is translated as CASSMTVGFKRDGYTF.

The chain has TRBV29-1 and TRBJ1-2; D is possibly TRBD1 (5 bases). The germline gives CDR1 SQVTM, CDR2 ANQGSEA. This CDR3 spans 15 amino acids. V was shortened by 1 base and J by 0 bases, with 12 bases between the two germline ends. The DNA for the CDR3 is TGCAGCGTTGAAGGCAGGGTAAACCCTAACTATGGCTACACCTTC. Residues: CSVEGRVNPNYGYTF.

This clone is labeled as medium-sized. J is TRBJ1-3 and V is TRBV4-1; D is possibly TRBD1 (5 bases). Germline CDR1 reads MGHRA; CDR2 reads YSYEKL. This CDR3 comprises 14 residues. Trimming removed 3 bases at V and 4 bases at J, with 10 bases between. CDR3 sequence (DNA): TGCGCCAGCAGCCACGGGGGAAAAGGAAACACCATATATTTT. Translated, it gives CASSHGGKGNTIYF.

The chain employs TRBV5-5 and TRBJ2-5; 7 bases are shared with TRBD2. Trimming at V came to 9 bases and at J to 1 base, leaving 6 bases not matched to a gene. The CDR3 is made up of 13 amino acids. The germline V gene has CDR1 SGHKS and CDR2 YYEKEE (reference sequence). CDR3 coding DNA: TGTGCCACACGCGGGGGACCCCAAGAGACCCAGTACTTC. Protein: CATRGGPQETQYF. Full variable domain (rest looked up from reference TRBV5-5 and TRBJ2-5): DAGVTQSPTHLIKTRGQQVTLRCSPISGHKSVSWYQQVLGQGPQFIFQYYEKEERGRGNFPDRFSARQFPNYSSELNVNALLLGDSALYLCATRGGPQETQYFGPGTRLLVL.

Within the sample, this clone is medium-sized. This chain joins TRBV19 and TRBJ2-1; 8 nucleotides line up with TRBD2. CDR1 is LNHDA and CDR2 is SQIVND in the germline V gene (reference sequence). The trim removed 5 bases at V and 2 bases at J, leaving 2 bases unmatched. This CDR3 comprises 14 residues. The CDR3 spells CASSVSGTYNEQFF. DNA of the CDR3: TGTGCCAGTAGTGTTAGCGGGACCTACAATGAGCAGTTCTTC. The full variable domain, completed using reference TRBV19 and TRBJ2-1, is DGGITQSPKYLFRKEGQNVTLSCEQNLNHDAMYWYRQDPGQGLRLIYYSQIVNDFQKGDIAEGYSVSREKKESFPLTVTSAQKNPTAFYLCASSVSGTYNEQFFGPGTRLTVL.

The V call is TRBV10-3, the J call TRBJ2-7; TRBD1 agrees at 9 bases. CDR3 size: 16 residues. Trimming took 0 bases from V and 2 from J; bases not matched to a gene: 5. Germline V lookup: CDR1 ENHRY, CDR2 SYGVKD. The CDR3 nucleotides read TGTGCCATCAGTGAGTCGGGGCGACAGGGGGCCTACGAGCAGTACTTC. Protein product: CAISESGRQGAYEQYF.

J is TRBJ2-4 and V is TRBV29-1; weak D call: TRBD1 (5 bases). CDR3 length equals 13 residues. Looked up from germline, CDR1 is SQVTM and CDR2 is ANQGSEA. The ends were cut back, 3 bases at V and 4 bases at J, with 10 bases in the middle. The CDR3 spells CSVDMGLKNIQYF. Here the CDR3 DNA reads TGCAGCGTTGATATGGGGCTTAAAAACATTCAGTACTTC. Based on the CDR3 plus reference TRBV29-1 and TRBJ2-4, the full variable domain is SAVISQKPSRDICQRGTSLTIQCQVDSQVTMMFWYRQQPGQSLTLIATANQGSEATYESGFVIDKFPISRPNLTFSTLTVSNMSPEDSSIYLCSVDMGLKNIQYFGAGTRLSVL.

With respect to this clone: The junction shows a germline mismatch at one end, possibly a read error. The rearrangement uses TRBV18 and TRBJ1-2; D remains ambiguous. The CDR3 spans 12 residues. Germline values: CDR1 KGHSH, CDR2 LQKENI. For the CDR3, the DNA is TGTGCCAGCTCGCCACTGCGGAGCGGCTACACCTTC. This gives the protein CASSPLRSGYTF.

The chain has TRBV11-3 and TRBJ2-1; TRBD2 is a possible D gene (6 bases). Trimming left V 5 bases short and J 10 bases short, with 15 bases between. The germline V gene has CDR1 SGHNT and CDR2 YENEEA. This CDR3 comprises 13 residues. The CDR3 is CASSARLVREQFF. The CDR3 nucleotides read TGTGCCAGCAGCGCACGACTAGTGAGGGAGCAGTTCTTC.

This clone showed up just a few times. The chain is built from TRBV4-3 and TRBJ2-7; 11 nucleotides align to TRBD2. V lost 3 bases, J lost 2 bases, and 3 bases stayed unmatched. The CDR3 contains 15 residues. Germline lookup yields CDR1 LGHNA and CDR2 YSLEER. The chain's CDR3 is CASSHISGGAYEQYF. Written as DNA, the CDR3 is TGCGCCAGCAGCCACATTAGCGGGGGGGCCTACGAGCAGTACTTC.